The present entry profiles one T cell receptor beta chain with its context. Its cognate antigen is unknown. CDR3 length: 12 amino acids. Germline CDR1 reads MNHNS; CDR2 reads SASEGT. Trimming removed 6 bases at V and 9 bases at J, with 12 bases between. This entry is derived from a study of T cell repertoires in cytomegalovirus infection. Study context: Used in the study were CMV epitopes, some recently identified and HLA-C-restricted, others well-studied and HLA-B-restricted.

The study, taken as a whole, reports: CMV-specific HLA-C-restricted TCR beta clonotypes dominated the ex vivo response.

MiXCR, run by TCRdb on the reads, gives a single entry per CDR3 protein. This table holds about 830,000 distinct CDR3 sequences, about 33% found once. The sequence was obtained from a human donor in good health (CMV status not recorded). Some clones in this sample may be carry-over from other donors' samples. The material was cultured CD8+ T cells from PBMCs, obtained from culture after CMV antigen stimulation. V gene TRBV6-1 combines with J gene TRBJ2-1; D unresolved. The CDR3 coding sequence is TGTGCCAGCAGCCTACCAGACCTTGAGCAGTTCTTC. Amino acid sequence: CASSLPDLEQFF.